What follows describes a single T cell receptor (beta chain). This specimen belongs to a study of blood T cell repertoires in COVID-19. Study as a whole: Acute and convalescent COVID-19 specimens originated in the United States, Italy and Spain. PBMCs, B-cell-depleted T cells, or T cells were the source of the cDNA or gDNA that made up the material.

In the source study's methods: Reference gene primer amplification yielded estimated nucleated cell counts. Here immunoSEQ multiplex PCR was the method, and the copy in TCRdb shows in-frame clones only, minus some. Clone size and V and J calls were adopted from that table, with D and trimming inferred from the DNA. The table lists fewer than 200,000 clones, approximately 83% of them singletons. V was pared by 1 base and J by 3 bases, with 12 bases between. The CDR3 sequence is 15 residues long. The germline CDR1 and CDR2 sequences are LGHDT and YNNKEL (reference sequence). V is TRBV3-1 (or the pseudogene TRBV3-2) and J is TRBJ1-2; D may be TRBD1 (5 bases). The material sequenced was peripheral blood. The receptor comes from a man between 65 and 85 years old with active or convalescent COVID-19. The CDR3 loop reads CASSQARQTYYGYTF. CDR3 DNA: TGTGCCAGCAGCCAAGCCCGACAGACTTACTATGGCTACACCTTC.